This T cell receptor beta chain was obtained from a study of T-cell reconstitution after alpha-beta-depleted transplantation in children. Study-wide findings and caveats: The study traced high day-60 TCRbeta diversity in some patients to surviving recipient T cells and thymic progenitors. T cells produced anew were the main source of T-cell counts and diversity one year after transplant.

The germline V and J ends were trimmed by 1 base and 3 bases, with 13 bases remaining between them. Germline CDR1 and CDR2: SEHNR and FQNEAQ (reference sequence). This CDR3 contains 16 residues. Unique molecular identifiers were incorporated during preparation of the TCRbeta library. TCRdb re-derived calls from the PCR reads in MiXCR, one entry per CDR3 protein. The sample lists around 800,000 distinct CDR3 sequences, about 15% seen once, with 5% in the top ten. This clonotype was counted at least ten times. Antigen specificity is unknown. The rearrangement uses TRBV7-9 and TRBJ2-1, with D possibly being TRBD1 or TRBD2 (5 bases each). The specimen comprised PBMCs, mostly from graft donor cells, sampled 360 days after TCRalphabeta/CD19-depleted stem cell transplant. The receptor was derived from a male patient younger than 18 who had a stem cell transplant for acute lymphoblastic leukemia, so the T cells may come from the graft donor. Here the CDR3 DNA reads TGTGCCAGCAGCTTAGTCTTGGGACCAAGCTACAATGAGCAGTTCTTC. Its protein product is CASSLVLGPSYNEQFF.